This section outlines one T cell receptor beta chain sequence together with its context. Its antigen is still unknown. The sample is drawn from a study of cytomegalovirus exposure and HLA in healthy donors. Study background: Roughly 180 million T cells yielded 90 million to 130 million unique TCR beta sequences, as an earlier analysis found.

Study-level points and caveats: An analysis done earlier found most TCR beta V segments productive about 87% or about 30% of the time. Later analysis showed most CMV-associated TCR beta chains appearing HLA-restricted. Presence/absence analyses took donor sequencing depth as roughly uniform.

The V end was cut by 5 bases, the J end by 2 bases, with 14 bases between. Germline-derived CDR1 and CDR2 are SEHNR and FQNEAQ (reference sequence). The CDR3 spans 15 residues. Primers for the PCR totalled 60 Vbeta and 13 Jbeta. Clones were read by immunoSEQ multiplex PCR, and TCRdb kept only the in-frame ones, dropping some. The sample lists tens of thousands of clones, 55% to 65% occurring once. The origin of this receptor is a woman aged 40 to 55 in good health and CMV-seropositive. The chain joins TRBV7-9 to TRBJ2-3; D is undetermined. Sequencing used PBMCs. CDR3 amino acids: CASSLLDLPTDTQYF. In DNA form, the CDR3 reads TGTGCCAGCAGCCTGCTAGATTTGCCCACAGATACGCAGTATTTT. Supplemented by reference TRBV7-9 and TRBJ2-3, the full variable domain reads DTGVSQNPRHKITKRGQNVTFRCDPISEHNRLYWYRQTLGQGPEFLTYFQNEAQLEKSRLLSDRFSAERPKGSFSTLEIQRTEQGDSAMYLCASSLLDLPTDTQYFGPGTRLTVL.